The 30 T cell receptor beta chains below come from one sample, sequenced in a study of OX40 agonist ivuxolimab in advanced cancers. Some clones are missing from TCRdb's copy, which holds only in-frame ones; the method was immunoSEQ multiplex PCR. The sample has about 150,000 clones; less than 95% are singletons. The sequenced sample was CD4+ or CD8+ T cells sorted from blood, obtained in a trial of the OX40 agonist ivuxolimab. The source of these receptors is an adult with an advanced solid tumor such as melanoma, head and neck, liver or kidney cancer.

In DNA form, the CDR3 reads TGTGCCAGCAGCTCGGACGGATTGTATGGCTACACCTTC. Translation: CASSSDGLYGYTF. The rearrangement links TRBV6-1 to TRBJ1-2; D uncertain. Germline CDR1 MNHNS, CDR2 SASEGT. The CDR3 contains 13 residues. The V gene lost 6 bases and the J gene lost 5 bases, with 13 bases spanning the gap.

The genes are TRBV30 and TRBJ2-2; 11 bases match TRBD2. Germline assignment: CDR1 GTSNPN and CDR2 SVGIG (reference sequence). V lost 7 bases to trimming and J lost 5 bases; unmatched junction nucleotides: 9. This CDR3 has 15 amino acids. The CDR3 loop is CASTSSGRATGELFF. CDR3 DNA: TGTGCCTCTACCAGTAGCGGGAGGGCAACCGGGGAGCTGTTTTTT.

In this sample, this clone turned up once. The V and J genes are TRBV28 and TRBJ1-2; D is unresolved. Trimming shortened V by 8 bases and J by 4 bases, and 8 bases separated the two germline ends. The CDR3 sequence is 11 residues long. From germline, CDR1 is MDHEN and CDR2 SYDVKM. The CDR3 DNA follows: TGTGCCAGCTGGTGGGGCTATGGCTACACCTTC. Amino acids: CASWWGYGYTF.

This chain connects TRBV6-5 to TRBJ2-4; D is uncertain. Germline CDR1 MNHEY, CDR2 SVGAGI. Deletions cut 2 bases from V and 7 bases from J, with 15 bases between. The CDR3 sequence is 15 residues long. The CDR3 DNA reads TGTGCCAGCAGTTACAACCATAGGGCGGCGAACATTCAGTACTTC. It yields the protein CASSYNHRAANIQYF.

The chain combines TRBV5-1 with TRBJ2-1; D remains unclear. CDR3 length: 15 residues. CDR1 is SGHRS and CDR2 is YFSETQ in the germline V gene. V dropped 2 bases and J dropped 6 bases, with 15 bases sitting between them. CDR3 in amino acids: CASSLGQRVVNEQFF. The CDR3 bases are TGCGCCAGCAGCTTAGGTCAAAGGGTGGTCAATGAGCAGTTCTTC. The full variable domain, in which reference TRBV5-1 and TRBJ2-1 provide the parts outside the CDR3, is KAGVTQTPRYLIKTRGQQVTLSCSPISGHRSVSWYQQTPGQGLQFLFEYFSETQRNKGNFPGRFSGRQFSNSRSEMNVSTLELGDSALYLCASSLGQRVVNEQFFGPGTRLTVL.

The chain uses TRBV7-9 and TRBJ2-5; 9 nucleotides agree with TRBD2. The CDR3 has 15 residues. V was clipped by 2 bases and J by 2 bases; unmatched bases: 3. The V gene's germline CDR1 is SEHNR and CDR2 FQNEAQ (reference sequence). CDR3 DNA sequence: TGTGCCAGCAGCTTACGCGGGAGGGAGCAAGAGACCCAGTACTTC. Amino acids: CASSLRGREQETQYF.

J is TRBJ2-1 and V is TRBV30, with D unresolved. Germline lookup yields CDR1 GTSNPN and CDR2 SVGIG (reference sequence). This CDR3 contains 14 residues. V dropped 2 bases and J dropped 8 bases, with 16 bases sitting between them. The CDR3 region is CAWSLTSEIHEQFF. In DNA form, the CDR3 reads TGTGCCTGGAGTCTAACTTCTGAAATCCATGAGCAGTTCTTC.

This clone was seen just once. The chain employs TRBV5-1 and TRBJ1-5; TRBD1 is a possible D gene (5 bases). Between the trimmed V and J ends, which lost 3 bases and 2 bases, there was a span of 9 bases. The CDR3 covers 14 residues. Looked up from germline, CDR1 is SGHRS and CDR2 is YFSETQ. The CDR3 spells CASSYDSGNQPQHF. In nucleotides, the CDR3 is TGCGCCAGCAGCTATGACAGTGGCAATCAGCCCCAGCATTTT.

This sequence joins TRBV7-6 and TRBJ2-1, with 10 bases aligning to TRBD2. The CDR3 is made up of 16 amino acids. The germline V gene encodes CDR1 SGHVS and CDR2 FNYEAQ. With V trimmed by 3 bases and J by 4 bases, 6 bases remained unmatched. The CDR3 sequence: CASSLGLAGVYNEQFF. CDR3 coding DNA: TGTGCCAGCAGCTTGGGCCTAGCGGGAGTATACAATGAGCAGTTCTTC.

The V and J genes are TRBV5-3 and TRBJ2-7; D call uncertain. TRBV5-3 has ORF status, its function being uncertain. Trimming removed 4 bases at V and 5 bases at J, with 7 bases between. This CDR3 is 11 amino acids long. CDR3 protein: CARSRFDEQYF. The CDR3 nucleotides read TGTGCCAGAAGCCGTTTCGACGAGCAGTACTTC.

The gene calls are TRBV11-2 and TRBJ2-2, with D possibly being TRBD1 (6 bases). The CDR3 sequence is 15 residues long. CDR1 and CDR2 from the germline V gene are SGHAT and FQNNGV. The V end lost 0 bases, the J end lost 4 bases, and 9 bases lay between the germline ends. The CDR3 region has the DNA TGTGCCAGCAGCTTAGAGGGGGCAGGCACCGGGGAGCTGTTTTTT. This translates into CASSLEGAGTGELFF. The full variable domain, in which reference TRBV11-2 and TRBJ2-2 provide the parts outside the CDR3, is EAGVAQSPRYKIIEKRQSVAFWCNPISGHATLYWYQQILGQGPKLLIQFQNNGVVDDSQLPKDRFSAERLKGVDSTLKIQPAKLEDSAVYLCASSLEGAGTGELFFGEGSRLTVL.

This chain connects TRBV7-3 to TRBJ2-1, with D uncertain. V lost 1 base and J lost 10, with 11 bases in between. Germline assignment: CDR1 SGHTA and CDR2 FQGTGA. CDR3 size: 13 residues. The CDR3 sequence: CASSLSPVREQFF. For the CDR3, the DNA is TGTGCCAGCAGCTTAAGCCCTGTTAGGGAGCAGTTCTTC.

The chain combines TRBV9 with TRBJ2-2; TRBD2 might be the D (6 bases). The V end was cut by 0 bases, the J end by 3 bases, with 15 bases between. This CDR3 has 17 residues. CDR1 and CDR2 (germline): SGDLS, YYNGEE. The CDR3: CASSVGRGGVHTGELFF. The CDR3 region has the DNA TGTGCCAGCAGCGTAGGAAGGGGCGGGGTTCACACCGGGGAGCTGTTTTTT.

V usage is TRBV6-5 and J usage is TRBJ1-2, with unresolved D. V was shortened by 0 bases and J by 4 bases, with 15 bases between the two germline ends. The germline V gene has CDR1 MNHEY and CDR2 SVGAGI. There are 16 residues in the CDR3. The CDR3 coding sequence is TGTGCCAGCAGTTACTCGGTCCAGGCTCCAGGCTATGGCTACACCTTC. Its protein product is CASSYSVQAPGYGYTF.

This clone has a handful of counts. The DNA of the CDR3 is TGTGCCTGCCGGGAGATGGGCTACGAGCAGTACTTC. It is translated as CACREMGYEQYF. This chain joins TRBV2 and TRBJ2-7; D might be TRBD2 (6 bases). From germline, CDR1 is SNHLY and CDR2 FYNNEI. The CDR3 covers 12 residues. V was pared by 11 bases and J by 3 bases, with 14 bases between.

This clone was counted once. This rearrangement joins TRBV5-1 to TRBJ2-7; 9 nucleotides match TRBD1. J lost 7 bases, V lost 5 bases, and 10 bases had no gene match. The CDR3 has 14 amino acids. Germline-derived CDR1 and CDR2 are SGHRS and YFSETQ. CDR3 in amino acids: CASRLNRGPWEQYF. The DNA for the CDR3 is TGCGCCAGCAGATTGAACAGGGGGCCGTGGGAGCAGTACTTC.

The J gene is TRBJ1-2, the V gene TRBV10-2, with 11 bases lining up with TRBD1. The CDR3 has 13 residues. Germline CDR1 and CDR2: WSHSY and SAAADI. V was pared by 6 bases and J by 4 bases, with 1 base of the junction left unmatched. As DNA, the CDR3 is TGCGCCAGCAGGGGACAGGGGGGCTATGGCTACACCTTC. Protein sequence: CASRGQGGYGYTF.

The chain links TRBV28 to TRBJ2-3, with D maybe TRBD2 (5 bases). Germline CDR1 is MDHEN and CDR2 is SYDVKM. V shed 2 bases and J shed 6 bases, with 15 bases lying between them. The CDR3 consists of 15 residues. CDR3 region: CASSLPGVAGDTQYF. The CDR3 DNA reads TGTGCCAGCAGTTTACCCGGGGTAGCCGGTGATACGCAGTATTTT.

The V call is TRBV7-3, the J call TRBJ2-2, with 8 bases that match TRBD1. Per the germline V gene, CDR1 is SGHTA and CDR2 is FQGTGA. The CDR3 runs 16 residues. J was trimmed by 8 bases and V by 1 base; bases with no gene match: 9. CDR3 nucleotides: TGTGCCAGCAGCTTAAACTCCCGGACAGGGCTTGGGGAGCTGTTTTTT. Translating it yields CASSLNSRTGLGELFF.

V gene TRBV7-2 combines with J gene TRBJ2-5; D is perhaps TRBD1 (5 bases). The germline V and J ends were trimmed by 5 bases and 1 base, with 11 bases remaining between them. Germline V gene data show CDR1 as SGHTA and CDR2 as FQGNSA. This CDR3 is 14 amino acids long. The CDR3 protein is CASSPSRGQETQYF. The DNA of the CDR3 is TGTGCCAGCAGCCCCAGTAGGGGCCAAGAGACCCAGTACTTC. Based on the CDR3 plus reference TRBV7-2 and TRBJ2-5, the full variable domain is GAGVSQSPSNKVTEKGKDVELRCDPISGHTALYWYRQSLGQGLEFLIYFQGNSAPDKSGLPSDRFSAERTGGSVSTLTIQRTQQEDSAVYLCASSPSRGQETQYFGPGTRLLVL.

The CDR3 DNA follows: TGTGCCAGTAGTATGAAGGGACAGGGCCTTTACTCTGGAAACACCATATATTTT. It codes for CASSMKGQGLYSGNTIYF. The gene calls are TRBV19 and TRBJ1-3, with 9 bases matching TRBD1. Germline V lookup: CDR1 LNHDA, CDR2 SQIVND (reference sequence). Germline trimming cut 3 bases from V and 0 bases from J; bases unmatched to any gene: 9. The CDR3 has 18 amino acids. Using reference TRBV19 and TRBJ1-3 for the parts outside the CDR3, the full variable domain is DGGITQSPKYLFRKEGQNVTLSCEQNLNHDAMYWYRQDPGQGLRLIYYSQIVNDFQKGDIAEGYSVSREKKESFPLTVTSAQKNPTAFYLCASSMKGQGLYSGNTIYFGEGSWLTVV.

CDR3 sequence: CASSYSGTETYEQYF. CDR3 nucleotide sequence: TGTGCCAGCAGTTACTCGGGGACAGAAACCTACGAGCAGTACTTC. V gene TRBV6-5 combines with J gene TRBJ2-7; 7 nucleotides line up with TRBD1. Germline V lookup: CDR1 MNHEY, CDR2 SVGAGI. This CDR3 region has 15 residues. With V trimmed by 0 bases and J by 2 bases, 4 bases remained unmatched.

V and J are TRBV2 and TRBJ2-3; 7 nucleotides match TRBD1. CDR3 length: 16 amino acids. Germline assignment: CDR1 SNHLY and CDR2 FYNNEI. Trimming removed 3 bases from V and 0 bases from J; junction bases left unmatched: 6. The CDR3 loop reads CASSDPQTGSTDTQYF. For the CDR3, the DNA is TGTGCCAGCAGTGACCCTCAGACAGGGAGCACAGATACGCAGTATTTT. The whole variable domain, remainder taken from reference TRBV2 and TRBJ2-3, is EPEVTQTPSHQVTQMGQEVILRCVPISNHLYFYWYRQILGQKVEFLVSFYNNEISEKSEIFDDQFSVERPDGSNFTLKIRSTKLEDSAMYFCASSDPQTGSTDTQYFGPGTRLTVL.

V is TRBV29-1 and J is TRBJ1-3; D not resolved. Germline values: CDR1 SQVTM, CDR2 ANQGSEA. This CDR3 has 16 residues. V was clipped by 6 bases and J by 0 bases, with 18 bases between them. The CDR3, as DNA: TGCAGCGTCCAACCGGGCCAGGCGAGCTCTGGAAACACCATATATTTT. Protein sequence: CSVQPGQASSGNTIYF.

The chain employs TRBV12-5 and TRBJ1-1, with 10 bases matching TRBD1. Germline V lookup: CDR1 LGHNT, CDR2 FRNRAP. The J segment lost 3 bases and the V segment lost 9 bases, leaving 10 bases of the junction unmatched. The CDR3 runs to 15 residues. The CDR3 DNA reads as TGTGCTAGCCGGGGCGGACAGGGGGTTTACACTGAAGCTTTCTTT. The encoded protein is CASRGGQGVYTEAFF.

The V gene is TRBV5-1, the J gene TRBJ1-1; D not resolved. This CDR3 has 14 residues. CDR1 is SGHRS and CDR2 is YFSETQ in the germline V gene. Trimming pared 3 bases from V and 1 base from J, leaving 10 bases between. The CDR3, as DNA: TGCGCCAGCAGCTCAATGGGGAGGAACACTGAAGCTTTCTTT. Residues: CASSSMGRNTEAFF.

This clone was detected once. V and J are TRBV2 and TRBJ2-2; D may correspond to TRBD1 or TRBD2 (7 bases each). Germline V gives CDR1 SNHLY, CDR2 FYNNEI. Trimming shortened V by 0 bases and J by 5 bases, and 10 bases separated the two germline ends. The CDR3 is made up of 15 amino acids. The CDR3 sequence is CASSEARGGTGELFF. The CDR3 coding sequence is TGTGCCAGCAGTGAAGCCAGGGGGGGGACCGGGGAGCTGTTTTTT.

The chain is built from TRBV28 and TRBJ2-6, with D unresolved. CDR1 and CDR2 (germline): MDHEN, SYDVKM. The CDR3 has 17 amino acids. Trimming pared 6 bases from V and 2 bases from J, leaving 17 bases between. CDR3 DNA sequence: TGTGCCAGCAGCTCGGACCTTCAAGAGACTGGGGCCAACGTCCTGACTTTC. Amino acids: CASSSDLQETGANVLTF. The variable domain in full, with the rest retrieved from reference TRBV28 and TRBJ2-6, is DVKVTQSSRYLVKRTGEKVFLECVQDMDHENMFWYRQDPGLGLRLIYFSYDVKMKEKGDIPEGYSVSREKKERFSLILESASTNQTSMYLCASSSDLQETGANVLTFGAGSRLTVL.

The chain links TRBV5-1 to TRBJ1-1; D may be TRBD1 (5 bases). V was shortened by 4 bases and J by 8 bases, with 18 bases between the two germline ends. The CDR3 totals 14 residues. CDR1 SGHRS and CDR2 YFSETQ come from the germline V gene. CDR3 nucleotides: TGCGCCAGCAGCGCCGACCCCCTGACAGCCGAAGCTTTCTTT. Translating it yields CASSADPLTAEAFF.

A single count supports this clone. This chain joins TRBV5-4 and TRBJ1-2, with D uncertain. V gave up 0 bases and J gave up 2 bases, with 5 bases separating them. This CDR3 is 13 amino acids long. Germline lookup yields CDR1 SGHNT and CDR2 YYREEE (reference sequence). The CDR3 loop is CASSLEQNYGYTF. CDR3 DNA sequence: TGTGCCAGCAGCTTGGAACAGAACTATGGCTACACCTTC.